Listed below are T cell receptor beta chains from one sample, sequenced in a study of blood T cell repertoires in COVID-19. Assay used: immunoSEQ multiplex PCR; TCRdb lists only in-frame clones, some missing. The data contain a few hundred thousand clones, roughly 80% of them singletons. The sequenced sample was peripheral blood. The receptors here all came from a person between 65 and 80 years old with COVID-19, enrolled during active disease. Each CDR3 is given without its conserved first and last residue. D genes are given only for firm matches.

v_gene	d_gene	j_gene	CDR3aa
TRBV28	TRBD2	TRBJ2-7	ASSLSFRLAGSPTSYEQY
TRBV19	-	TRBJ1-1	ASSPQAGAGNTEAF
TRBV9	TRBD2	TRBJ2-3	ASSPRPGLAATDTQY
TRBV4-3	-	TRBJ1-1	ASSQGRVQGEAF
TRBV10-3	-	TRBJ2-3	AITGLPSDTQY
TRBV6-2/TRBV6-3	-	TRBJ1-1	ASSYSITVGTEAF
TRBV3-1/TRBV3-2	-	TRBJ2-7	ASSFLGEQY
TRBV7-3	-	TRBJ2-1	ASSSPLNNEQF
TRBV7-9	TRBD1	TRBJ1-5	ASSAPGQHHQPQH
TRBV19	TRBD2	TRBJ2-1	ASSIYRGGRHNEQF
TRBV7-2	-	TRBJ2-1	ASSLAQGNEQF
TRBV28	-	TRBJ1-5	ASSLSRSFNQPQH
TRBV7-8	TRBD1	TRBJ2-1	ASTNWGTGGADEQF
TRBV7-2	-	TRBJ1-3	ASSLNFGNTIY
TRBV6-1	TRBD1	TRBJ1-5	ASSEADRGNQPQH